One and the same sample provided the 32 T cell receptor beta chains below, sequenced in a study of cytomegalovirus exposure and HLA in healthy donors. The repertoire was sequenced with immunoSEQ multiplex PCR; TCRdb's copy has only in-frame clones and lacks some. The table lists around 140,000 clones, around 87% of them singletons, with 8.7% in the top ten. The sample was PBMCs. The origin of the receptors is a man between 18 and 29 years old in good health and CMV-seropositive.

The rearrangement uses TRBV28 and TRBJ2-3; possible D gene TRBD2, 6 bases. The V and J ends lost 4 bases and 3 bases respectively, with 14 bases between them. This CDR3 has 15 residues. CDR1 is MDHEN and CDR2 is SYDVKM in the germline V gene. CDR3 residues: CASSSRAGGTDTQYF. The CDR3 bases are TGTGCCAGCAGTTCTCGGGCTGGGGGGACAGATACGCAGTATTTT.

The chain uses TRBV27 and TRBJ2-7; 8 nucleotides align to TRBD2. The CDR3 covers 18 residues. From germline, CDR1 is MNHEY and CDR2 SMNVEV (reference sequence). V dropped 5 bases and J dropped 3; count of bases not matched to a gene: 18. CDR3 DNA: TGTGCCAGCAGTCCCACCGGGACTAGGCTAAATCCAAACTACGAGCAGTACTTC. This sequence encodes CASSPTGTRLNPNYEQYF.

The chain couples TRBV5-1 to TRBJ2-3; 9 bases align to TRBD1. This CDR3 comprises 15 residues. Germline trimming cut 3 bases from V and 2 bases from J; bases unmatched to any gene: 4. The germline V gene encodes CDR1 SGHRS and CDR2 YFSETQ. The CDR3 loop is CASSSGTGLTDTQYF. For the CDR3, the DNA is TGCGCCAGCAGCTCAGGGACAGGGCTCACAGATACGCAGTATTTT.

The gene calls are TRBV5-1 and TRBJ1-5; D is perhaps TRBD1 (5 bases). The length of the CDR3 is 16 residues. Germline lookup yields CDR1 SGHRS and CDR2 YFSETQ. The V end was cut by 0 bases, the J end by 11 bases, with 21 bases between. Written as DNA, the CDR3 is TGCGCCAGCAGCTTGGCAGACAGCCCCCTTGAGAAGTCCCAGCATTTT. Its translation: CASSLADSPLEKSQHF.

The genes are TRBV5-3 and TRBJ2-7, with 7 bases matching TRBD1. TRBV5-3 is given ORF status, its function remaining uncertain. The J segment lost 2 bases and the V segment lost 4 bases, leaving 12 bases of the junction unmatched. The CDR3 runs to 16 residues. The CDR3 DNA sequence: TGTGCCAGAAGCATTTCATATCGGGACAGAGCCTACGAGCAGTACTTC. It yields the protein CARSISYRDRAYEQYF.

V gene TRBV7-6 combines with J gene TRBJ2-7; 7 positions agree with TRBD1. Germline values: CDR1 SGHVS, CDR2 FNYEAQ. The trim removed 5 bases at V and 4 bases at J, leaving 11 bases unmatched. The CDR3 length is 15 residues. The CDR3 reads CASSQHVRGYYEQYF. The CDR3 DNA reads as TGTGCCAGCAGCCAACACGTCAGGGGGTATTACGAGCAGTACTTC.

The genes are TRBV15 and TRBJ2-6, with a tentative D call TRBD1 (6 bases). The V gene's germline CDR1 is LNHNV and CDR2 YYDKDF (reference sequence). There are 16 residues in the CDR3. Trimming removed 6 bases at V and 0 bases at J, with 12 bases between. The CDR3 DNA reads as TGTGCCACCAGTGCAGGGGACAACTCTGGGGCCAACGTCCTGACTTTC. Protein: CATSAGDNSGANVLTF.

The chain links TRBV18 to TRBJ1-1; possible D gene TRBD1, 5 bases. Trimming cost V 3 bases and J 8 bases, with 19 bases left between them. CDR1 is KGHSH and CDR2 is LQKENI in the germline V gene. CDR3 length: 15 amino acids. CDR3 amino acids: CASSPPWGEGPEAFF. The DNA of the CDR3 is TGTGCCAGCTCACCTCCTTGGGGGGAGGGCCCCGAAGCTTTCTTT.

The genes are TRBV2 and TRBJ2-1; D ambiguous. Germline V gene data show CDR1 as SNHLY and CDR2 as FYNNEI. The CDR3 has 14 amino acids. V was clipped by 5 bases and J by 1 base, with 9 bases between them. The CDR3: CASSLSGSYNEQFF. As DNA, the CDR3 is TGTGCCAGCAGTTTGTCAGGATCCTACAATGAGCAGTTCTTC.

The rearrangement links TRBV5-1 to TRBJ1-1, with D perhaps matching TRBD1 (6 bases). The CDR3 has 13 amino acids. With 3 bases removed from V and 1 base from J, the gap between germline ends came to 7 bases. Germline CDR1 SGHRS, CDR2 YFSETQ. The CDR3: CASSWDKNTEAFF. The CDR3 nucleotides read TGCGCCAGCAGCTGGGACAAGAACACTGAAGCTTTCTTT.

This clone was observed once. CDR3 sequence reads: CASSIELAGGVAKNIQYF. CDR3 nucleotide sequence: TGTGCCAGTAGTATAGAACTAGCGGGGGGGGTAGCCAAAAACATTCAGTACTTC. This sequence joins TRBV19 and TRBJ2-4; TRBD2 matches at 13 bases. The CDR3 is 18 residues long. V dropped 0 bases and J dropped 0; count of bases not matched to a gene: 2. Looked up from germline, CDR1 is LNHDA and CDR2 is SQIVND (reference sequence).

J is TRBJ1-2 and V is TRBV18; D unresolved. Trimming shortened V by 5 bases and J by 8 bases, and 15 bases separated the two germline ends. Germline V gene lookup returns CDR1 KGHSH and CDR2 LQKENI. CDR3 length: 13 amino acids. The CDR3 loop is CASSLNWLSGYTF. The CDR3 bases are TGTGCCAGCTCATTGAATTGGCTTTCGGGCTACACCTTC.

The V call is TRBV29-1, the J call TRBJ1-1, with TRBD1 as a possible D gene (6 bases). Germline V CDR1 and CDR2: SQVTM, ANQGSEA. The CDR3 runs to 13 residues. V gave up 5 bases and J gave up 2 bases, with 12 bases separating them. The CDR3 loop reads CSVNRVYNTEAFF. The CDR3 nucleotides are TGCAGCGTTAACAGGGTTTACAACACTGAAGCTTTCTTT.

V is TRBV6-1 and J is TRBJ2-1, with D possibly TRBD1 on 6 matching bases. The CDR3 is 18 amino acids. Trimming took 4 bases from V and 1 from J, leaving 20 bases between them. CDR1 and CDR2 (germline): MNHNS, SASEGT. The CDR3 sequence is CASSVARSGTSSYNEQFF. CDR3 bases: TGTGCCAGCAGTGTGGCACGTTCCGGGACAAGTTCCTACAATGAGCAGTTCTTC.

The genes are TRBV7-6 and TRBJ2-5; tentatively, D is TRBD1 (6 bases). V was trimmed by 0 bases and J by 4 bases, leaving 12 bases between them. The CDR3 has 15 residues. Germline V lookup: CDR1 SGHVS, CDR2 FNYEAQ. For the CDR3, the DNA is TGTGCCAGCAGCTTAGCGGCAGGGGTGCGAGAGACCCAGTACTTC. Its protein is CASSLAAGVRETQYF.

V gene TRBV7-3 combines with J gene TRBJ2-3, with D unresolved. The CDR3 runs 14 residues. Looked up from germline, CDR1 is SGHTA and CDR2 is FQGTGA. Trimming took 5 bases from V and 0 from J, leaving 9 bases between them. The CDR3 sequence: CASSPSTSTDTQYF. In DNA, the CDR3 is TGTGCCAGCAGCCCATCAACTAGCACAGATACGCAGTATTTT.

This clone was counted a single time. The V call is TRBV7-2, the J call TRBJ2-1; 9 positions agree with TRBD2. Germline V lookup: CDR1 SGHTA, CDR2 FQGNSA. CDR3 length: 16 amino acids. Losses at the gene ends were 4 bases for V and 0 bases for J; bases not matched to a gene: 4. The CDR3: CASSSRLADSYNEQFF. In DNA, the CDR3 is TGTGCCAGCAGCTCCCGACTAGCGGACTCCTACAATGAGCAGTTCTTC.

The chain has TRBV6-5 and TRBJ2-7; D is unclear. CDR1 is MNHEY and CDR2 is SVGAGI in the germline V gene. This CDR3 has 11 residues. V lost 5 bases to trimming and J lost 11 bases, with 13 bases between them. Here the CDR3 reads CASSPLEREYF. The DNA for the CDR3 is TGTGCCAGCAGTCCACTTGAGCGAGAGTACTTC.

The chain is built from TRBV19 and TRBJ2-5; D is unresolved. This CDR3 has 13 residues. CDR1 and CDR2 (germline): LNHDA, SQIVND (reference sequence). The V and J ends lost 3 bases and 0 bases respectively, with 5 bases between them. CDR3: CASSMTHQETQYF. The CDR3 bases are TGTGCCAGTAGTATGACACACCAAGAGACCCAGTACTTC. The full variable domain, completed using reference TRBV19 and TRBJ2-5, is DGGITQSPKYLFRKEGQNVTLSCEQNLNHDAMYWYRQDPGQGLRLIYYSQIVNDFQKGDIAEGYSVSREKKESFPLTVTSAQKNPTAFYLCASSMTHQETQYFGPGTRLLVL.

V usage is TRBV30 and J usage is TRBJ1-1; no clear D gene. CDR1 is GTSNPN, CDR2 SVGIG, per germline (reference sequence). The CDR3 covers 15 residues. The germline V and J ends were trimmed by 6 bases and 2 bases, with 19 bases remaining between them. DNA for the CDR3: TGTGCCTGTCGAACATCCGGGTCACCCAACACTGAAGCTTTCTTT. Its protein product is CACRTSGSPNTEAFF.

The V gene is TRBV9, the J gene TRBJ1-2; 7 nucleotides match TRBD1. CDR3 length: 15 amino acids. With 4 bases clipped from V and 5 bases from J, the junction kept 11 bases outside the gene matches. The germline gives CDR1 SGDLS, CDR2 YYNGEE. CDR3 amino acids: CASSPRQGAVYGYTF. The CDR3, as DNA: TGTGCCAGCAGCCCTCGACAGGGAGCGGTATATGGCTACACCTTC.

This chain uses TRBV30 with TRBJ2-1; the D is unclear. The germline gives CDR1 GTSNPN, CDR2 SVGIG (reference sequence). Between the trimmed V and J ends, which lost 0 bases and 7 bases, there was a span of 7 bases. CDR3 size: 12 residues. In DNA, the CDR3 is TGTGCCTGGAGTGTAAACGGGAATGAGCAGTTCTTC. Protein product: CAWSVNGNEQFF.

The chain recombines TRBV7-9 with TRBJ2-7; tentative D call: TRBD1 (6 bases). Trimming left V 3 bases short and J 2 bases short, with 14 bases between. The CDR3 covers 15 residues. CDR1 and CDR2 (germline): SEHNR, FQNEAQ (reference sequence). CDR3 protein: CASSFKQGEAYEQYF. The CDR3 DNA reads as TGTGCCAGCAGCTTTAAACAGGGTGAGGCCTACGAGCAGTACTTC. Full variable domain (missing parts from reference TRBV7-9 and TRBJ2-7): DTGVSQNPRHKITKRGQNVTFRCDPISEHNRLYWYRQTLGQGPEFLTYFQNEAQLEKSRLLSDRFSAERPKGSFSTLEIQRTEQGDSAMYLCASSFKQGEAYEQYFGPGTRLTVT.

This clone was counted a few times. The J gene is TRBJ1-5, the V gene TRBV6-5, with unresolved D. Germline V gives CDR1 MNHEY, CDR2 SVGAGI. The V gene lost 6 bases and the J gene lost 1 base, with 13 bases spanning the gap. The length of the CDR3 is 15 residues. CDR3 in amino acids: CASRALGASNQPQHF. The CDR3 DNA reads as TGTGCCAGCAGAGCACTCGGTGCGAGCAATCAGCCCCAGCATTTT.

The chain links TRBV19 to TRBJ2-7; 8 bases are a match to TRBD2. J gave up 4 bases and V 5 bases, and 4 bases lay outside the gene matches. The germline V gene encodes CDR1 LNHDA and CDR2 SQIVND (reference sequence). The CDR3 contains 13 residues. The CDR3 region has the DNA TGTGCCAGTAGTCCCGGGACTAGGTACGAGCAGTACTTC. Translating gives CASSPGTRYEQYF. The variable domain in full, completed from reference TRBV19 and TRBJ2-7, reads DGGITQSPKYLFRKEGQNVTLSCEQNLNHDAMYWYRQDPGQGLRLIYYSQIVNDFQKGDIAEGYSVSREKKESFPLTVTSAQKNPTAFYLCASSPGTRYEQYFGPGTRLTVT.

J is TRBJ1-2 and V is TRBV6-5, with D possibly TRBD1 on 5 matching bases. CDR1 MNHEY and CDR2 SVGAGI come from the germline V gene. V lost 3 bases to trimming and J lost 5 bases, with 10 bases between them. The CDR3 is made up of 13 amino acids. CDR3 amino acids: CASSYLGGYGYTF. In DNA, the CDR3 is TGTGCCAGCAGTTATCTGGGGGGTTATGGCTACACCTTC.

This clone was seen a few times. This sequence joins TRBV28 and TRBJ2-7; D is perhaps TRBD2 (7 bases). CDR3 length: 14 residues. V was trimmed by 7 bases and J by 7 bases, leaving 20 bases between them. Germline V CDR1 and CDR2: MDHEN, SYDVKM. The CDR3 loop reads CASIPGGGVREQYF. In DNA, the CDR3 is TGTGCCAGCATCCCAGGAGGGGGGGTTCGGGAGCAGTACTTC.

V usage is TRBV10-3 and J usage is TRBJ1-5; 11 bases agree with TRBD1. Germline-derived CDR1 and CDR2 are ENHRY and SYGVKD. J gave up 2 bases and V 0 bases, and 12 bases lay outside the gene matches. The CDR3 consists of 20 residues. CDR3 sequence reads: CAISESIRTGGDGGNQPQHF. CDR3 bases: TGTGCCATCAGTGAGTCAATTCGGACAGGGGGCGATGGGGGCAATCAGCCCCAGCATTTT.

This chain joins TRBV27 and TRBJ2-7; possible D gene TRBD1, 7 bases. Trimming removed 0 bases from V and 0 bases from J, with 18 bases in between. This CDR3 comprises 18 residues. CDR1 is MNHEY, CDR2 SMNVEV, per germline (reference sequence). This chain's CDR3 is CASSLSSVVRGASYEQYF. The CDR3 region has the DNA TGTGCCAGCAGTTTATCTTCGGTAGTCAGGGGGGCCTCCTACGAGCAGTACTTC.

In the case of this clone: Since the CDR3 does not end with the conserved phenylalanine or tryptophan, this likely comes from a read error. No DNA is shown, since the ends of the CDR3 on it are uncertain; the CDR3 is the one TCRdb lists. The chain couples TRBV6-1 to TRBJ1-2; the D segment call TRBD1 is taken from the table without a DNA check. From its first to its last residue, the CDR3 has 13 amino acids. Germline assignment: CDR1 MNHNS and CDR2 SASEGT. The CDR3 loop reads CASSGGGGTGDLA.

This chain joins TRBV6-1 and TRBJ1-2, with D perhaps matching TRBD1 (6 bases). V lost 1 base to trimming and J lost 5 bases, with 14 bases between them. The CDR3 has 15 residues. Germline assignment: CDR1 MNHNS and CDR2 SASEGT. CDR3 DNA: TGTGCCAGCAGTGAAGGGGTGGAGGGGGGGTATGGCTACACCTTC. As protein: CASSEGVEGGYGYTF.

This clone was seen only a few times. The V gene is TRBV6-5, the J gene TRBJ2-7; no clear D. Germline V gene sequence: CDR1 MNHEY, CDR2 SVGAGI. Trimming removed 9 bases at V and 3 bases at J, with 12 bases between. This CDR3 is 12 amino acids long. CDR3 loop: CASDWCSYEQYF. Here the CDR3 DNA reads TGTGCCAGTGACTGGTGCAGCTACGAGCAGTACTTC.